This T cell receptor beta chain was identified in a study of blood T cell repertoires in COVID-19. This clone appeared once. The CDR3 covers 15 residues. J was trimmed by 0 bases and V by 10 bases; bases with no gene match: 8. The germline CDR1 and CDR2 sequences are MNHEY and SVGAGI. Sequenced by immunoSEQ multiplex PCR; TCRdb stores in-frame clones only, minus some. The sample has about 110,000 clones; just over 70% are singletons. Source material: peripheral blood. The V call is TRBV6-5, the J call TRBJ1-4; 7 nucleotides line up with TRBD1. The TCR sequence derives from a woman aged 40 to 49 with acute or convalescent COVID-19. The CDR3 DNA is TGTGCCACCGCGGGACAGAGGGCAACTAATGAAAAACTGTTTTTT. This gives the protein CATAGQRATNEKLFF.